The present T cell receptor beta chain was sequenced within a study of CD4 and CD8 cells across lung adenocarcinoma regions. Using its own MiXCR run on the PCR reads, TCRdb lists one record per CDR3 protein. The data contain 7,400 or so distinct CDR3 sequences, around 43% of them singletons. Between the trimmed V and J ends, which lost 0 bases and 0 bases, there was a span of 15 bases. Germline values: CDR1 MGHRA, CDR2 YSYEKL. The CDR3 is 18 amino acids. At least ten counts were recorded for this clonotype. Donors had localized lung adenocarcinoma, a non-small cell lung cancer. The sequenced sample was CD4+ T cells from the margin of a lung tumor. The genes are TRBV4-1 and TRBJ2-1; the D is unclear. The TCR originated in a male donor with lung adenocarcinoma. The CD4 and CD8 labels of this study may be unreliable. The CDR3 loop reads CASSQDMRFYDSYNEQFF. The CDR3, as DNA: TGCGCCAGCAGCCAAGATATGAGGTTTTACGACTCCTACAATGAGCAGTTCTTC.